The clone carrying this TCR beta chain was counted many times. Its cognate antigen is unknown. This sample stems from a study of Graves' ophthalmopathy and Graves' hyperthyroidism. As the template, RNA transcripts were used to amplify TCR beta CDR3 regions. HTBI primers were used in a first-round RT-PCR, which preceded a second-round multiplex PCR. In TCRdb, the multiplex PCR reads were re-called with MiXCR into one record per CDR3 protein. The table has 360,000 or so distinct CDR3 sequences, 15% to 20% seen once; the top ten hold 1.6%. Findings and limits, study-wide: Using 13 signatures, a model distinguished ophthalmopathy from stable hyperthyroidism, reaching more than 85% sensitivity and approximately 84% specificity.

Ophthalmopathy was moderately-to-severely active, CAS at least 3, NOSPECS at least 4, lasting under 3 months. Certain patients were not enrolled. These were patients with other autoimmune diseases, uncontrolled infections, pregnancy or lactation. It was on clinical symptoms, serum thyroxine, TRAb, thyroid ultrasound and orbital computed tomography that diagnosis relied. This TCR was recovered from a woman between 18 and 29 years old with Graves' ophthalmopathy. Sequences were obtained from peripheral blood.

Here the CDR3 DNA reads TGTGCCAGCAGTTTAAAGCCGACGGGTGAAGCTTTCTTT. Translating gives CASSLKPTGEAFF. The rearrangement uses TRBV27 and TRBJ1-1, with D unresolved. V was clipped by 2 bases and J by 7 bases, with 11 bases between them. Germline V gene sequence: CDR1 MNHEY, CDR2 SMNVEV (reference sequence). The CDR3 spans 13 residues.